The 8 T cell receptor beta chains given below trace back to one sample, sequenced in a study of blood T cell repertoires in COVID-19. Method: immunoSEQ multiplex PCR; TCRdb's copy keeps in-frame clones and lacks some. Of under 200,000 clones in the sample, roughly 80% were seen once. Sequencing input: PBMCs or T cells enriched from blood (not recorded which). The receptors come from a woman aged 55-70 years with acute COVID-19.

The CDR3 nucleotides read TGTGCCAGCAGCGACGAGAGGTATGGCTACACCTTC. This gives the protein CASSDERYGYTF. V gene TRBV9 combines with J gene TRBJ1-2; no firm D call. This CDR3 region has 12 residues. Trimming pared 3 bases from V and 5 bases from J, leaving 8 bases between. CDR1 SGDLS and CDR2 YYNGEE come from the germline V gene.

The chain has TRBV19 and TRBJ1-1, with no clear D. The CDR3 covers 15 residues. Germline V gene data show CDR1 as LNHDA and CDR2 as SQIVND (reference sequence). Between the trimmed V and J ends, which lost 3 bases and 1 base, there was a span of 12 bases. CDR3 sequence: CASSISGHQNTEAFF. In nucleotides, the CDR3 is TGTGCCAGTAGTATCTCCGGTCACCAGAACACTGAAGCTTTCTTT.

The genes are TRBV5-4 and TRBJ1-2, with D possibly being TRBD1 (6 bases). The CDR3 loop spans 13 amino acids. The germline V gene has CDR1 SGHNT and CDR2 YYREEE (reference sequence). V was trimmed by 4 bases and J by 6 bases, leaving 13 bases between them. The CDR3 sequence: CASSITGRNGYTF. The DNA for the CDR3 is TGTGCCAGCAGCATAACAGGGCGGAATGGCTACACCTTC.

This clone has at least ten counts. The V call is TRBV11-2, the J call TRBJ1-2; 9 bases agree with TRBD1. The V gene's germline CDR1 is SGHAT and CDR2 FQNNGV. CDR3 size: 15 residues. V trimming: 4 bases; J trimming: 2 bases; junction bases outside the gene matches: 5. The CDR3 region is CASSSTGGFNYGYTF. CDR3 DNA sequence: TGTGCCAGCAGCTCCACAGGGGGCTTCAACTATGGCTACACCTTC.

The chain couples TRBV10-3 to TRBJ2-3, with 8 bases that match TRBD1. V was clipped by 6 bases and J by 3 bases; unmatched bases: 5. The CDR3 is 14 residues long. Germline lookup yields CDR1 ENHRY and CDR2 SYGVKD. The CDR3 region is CAIRPGTGTDTQYF. CDR3 bases: TGTGCCATCAGACCAGGGACAGGAACAGATACGCAGTATTTT.

The chain joins TRBV6-5 to TRBJ2-3, with 7 bases fitting TRBD2. Trimming removed 2 bases from V and 8 bases from J; junction bases left unmatched: 7. Per germline, CDR1 MNHEY and CDR2 SVGAGI. The CDR3 contains 14 residues. The DNA of the CDR3 is TGTGCCAGCAGTTACGGGTGGGGAGGGCGTACGCAGTATTTT. It specifies CASSYGWGGRTQYF.

This clone was found once. The rearrangement links TRBV29-1 to TRBJ2-1; 10 bases map to TRBD2. The CDR3 spans 13 residues. V dropped 8 bases and J dropped 8; count of bases not matched to a gene: 9. The germline V gene encodes CDR1 SQVTM and CDR2 ANQGSEA. The CDR3 reads CSTQREGRYEQFF. CDR3 in DNA: TGCAGCACCCAGCGGGAGGGCCGGTATGAGCAGTTCTTC.

The V call is TRBV11-2, the J call TRBJ1-1, with no clear D. From germline, CDR1 is SGHAT and CDR2 FQNNGV. The length of the CDR3 is 14 residues. Trimming removed 1 base at V and 1 base at J, with 7 bases between. The CDR3 sequence is CASSLVPENTEAFF. DNA of the CDR3: TGTGCCAGCAGCTTAGTTCCAGAGAACACTGAAGCTTTCTTT.